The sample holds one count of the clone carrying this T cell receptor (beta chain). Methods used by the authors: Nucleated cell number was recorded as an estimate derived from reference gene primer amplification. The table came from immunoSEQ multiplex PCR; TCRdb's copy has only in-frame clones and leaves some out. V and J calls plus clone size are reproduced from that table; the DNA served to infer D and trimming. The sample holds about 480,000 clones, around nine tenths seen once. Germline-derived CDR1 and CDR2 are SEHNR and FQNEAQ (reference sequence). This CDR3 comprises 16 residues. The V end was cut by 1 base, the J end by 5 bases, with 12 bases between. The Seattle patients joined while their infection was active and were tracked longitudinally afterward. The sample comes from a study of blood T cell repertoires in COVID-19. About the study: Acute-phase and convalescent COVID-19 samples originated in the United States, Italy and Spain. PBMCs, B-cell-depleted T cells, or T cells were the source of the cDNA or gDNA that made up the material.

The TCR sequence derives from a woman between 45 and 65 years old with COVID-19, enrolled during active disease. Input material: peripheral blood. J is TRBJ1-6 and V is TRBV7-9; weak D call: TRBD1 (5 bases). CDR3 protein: CASSLGGPGNNSPLHF. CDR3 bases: TGTGCCAGCAGCTTAGGGGGCCCAGGGAATAATTCACCCCTCCACTTT. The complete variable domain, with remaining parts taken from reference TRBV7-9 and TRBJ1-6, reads DTGVSQNPRHKITKRGQNVTFRCDPISEHNRLYWYRQTLGQGPEFLTYFQNEAQLEKSRLLSDRFSAERPKGSFSTLEIQRTEQGDSAMYLCASSLGGPGNNSPLHFGNGTRLTVT.